This T cell receptor beta chain comes out of a study of STAT5B mutations in CD4+ large granular lymphocyte leukemia. Background on the study: Among healthy controls, a particular HLA allele went with more CDR3 'QG' motifs.

Only in-frame clones appear in the TCRdb table, and some are missing; sequencing was by immunoSEQ multiplex PCR. The data contain about 29,000 clones, roughly three quarters of them seen just once; the ten biggest clones take up 5.5% to 7.5%. The length of the CDR3 is 11 residues. Germline CDR1 is SGDLS and CDR2 is YYNGEE. Trimming removed 0 bases at V and 4 bases at J, with 0 bases between. Broader study findings: No patients shared main leukemic clonotypes, though 25% to 30% appeared at low frequency elsewhere. TRBV06-family usage was enriched in top patient clones (8/27) versus controls (2/35).

About this clone: No antigen is known for it.

The specimen sequenced was CD4+ T cells from blood buffy coats. The chain combines TRBV9 with TRBJ2-3; unclear D gene. This clonotype originated in a human donor in good health. The CDR3 coding sequence is TGTGCCAGCAGCGTAGCAGATACGCAGTATTTT. Its translation is CASSVADTQYF.